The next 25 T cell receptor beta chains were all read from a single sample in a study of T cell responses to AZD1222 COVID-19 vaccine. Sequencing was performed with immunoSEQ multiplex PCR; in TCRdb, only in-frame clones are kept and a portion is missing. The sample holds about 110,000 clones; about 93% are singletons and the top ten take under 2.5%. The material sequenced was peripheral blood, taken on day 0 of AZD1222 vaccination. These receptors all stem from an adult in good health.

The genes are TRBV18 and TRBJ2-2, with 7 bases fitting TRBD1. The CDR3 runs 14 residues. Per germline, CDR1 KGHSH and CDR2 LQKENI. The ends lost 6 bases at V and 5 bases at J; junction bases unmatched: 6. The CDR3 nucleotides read TGTGCCAGCTCGTTCGACAGGGTTACCGGGGAGCTGTTTTTT. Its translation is CASSFDRVTGELFF.

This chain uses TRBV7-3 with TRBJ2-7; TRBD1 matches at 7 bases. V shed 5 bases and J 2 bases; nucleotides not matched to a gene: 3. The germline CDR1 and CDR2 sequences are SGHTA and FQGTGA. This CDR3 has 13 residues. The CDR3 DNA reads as TGTGCCAGCAGCCCAGGGGGTACCTACGAGCAGTACTTC. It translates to CASSPGGTYEQYF.

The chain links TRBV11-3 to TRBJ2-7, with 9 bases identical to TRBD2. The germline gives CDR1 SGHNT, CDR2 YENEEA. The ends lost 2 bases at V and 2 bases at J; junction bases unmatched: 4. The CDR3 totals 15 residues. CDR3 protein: CASSLKSSGAYEQYF. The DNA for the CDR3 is TGTGCCAGCAGCTTAAAGTCTAGCGGGGCCTACGAGCAGTACTTC.

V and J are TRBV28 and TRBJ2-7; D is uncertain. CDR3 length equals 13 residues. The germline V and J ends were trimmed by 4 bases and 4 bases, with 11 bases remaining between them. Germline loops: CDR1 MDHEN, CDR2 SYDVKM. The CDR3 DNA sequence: TGTGCCAGCAGTTCCACGGACCCATACGAGCAGTACTTC. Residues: CASSSTDPYEQYF.

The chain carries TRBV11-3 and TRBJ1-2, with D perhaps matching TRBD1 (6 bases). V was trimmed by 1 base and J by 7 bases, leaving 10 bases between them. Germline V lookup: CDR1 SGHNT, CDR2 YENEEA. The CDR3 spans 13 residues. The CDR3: CASSLAARGGYTF. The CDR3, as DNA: TGTGCCAGCAGCTTAGCGGCCAGGGGTGGCTACACCTTC. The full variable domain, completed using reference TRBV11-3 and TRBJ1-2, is EAGVVQSPRYKIIEKKQPVAFWCNPISGHNTLYWYLQNLGQGPELLIRYENEEAVDDSQLPKDRFSAERLKGVDSTLKIQPAELGDSAVYLCASSLAARGGYTFGSGTRLTVV.

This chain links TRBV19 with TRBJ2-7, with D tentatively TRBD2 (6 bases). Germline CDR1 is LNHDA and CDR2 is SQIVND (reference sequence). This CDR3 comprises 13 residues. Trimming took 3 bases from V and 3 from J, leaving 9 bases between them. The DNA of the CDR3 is TGTGCCAGTAGTATCCCCGGGAGCTACGAGCAGTACTTC. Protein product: CASSIPGSYEQYF. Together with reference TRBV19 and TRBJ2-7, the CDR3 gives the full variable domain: DGGITQSPKYLFRKEGQNVTLSCEQNLNHDAMYWYRQDPGQGLRLIYYSQIVNDFQKGDIAEGYSVSREKKESFPLTVTSAQKNPTAFYLCASSIPGSYEQYFGPGTRLTVT.

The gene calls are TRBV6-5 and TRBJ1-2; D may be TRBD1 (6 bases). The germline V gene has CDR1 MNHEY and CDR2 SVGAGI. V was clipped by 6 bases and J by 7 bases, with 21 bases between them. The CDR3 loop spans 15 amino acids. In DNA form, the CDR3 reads TGTGCCAGCAGCTCTCCCCTGACAGGACGCTCTGGCTACACCTTC. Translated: CASSSPLTGRSGYTF.

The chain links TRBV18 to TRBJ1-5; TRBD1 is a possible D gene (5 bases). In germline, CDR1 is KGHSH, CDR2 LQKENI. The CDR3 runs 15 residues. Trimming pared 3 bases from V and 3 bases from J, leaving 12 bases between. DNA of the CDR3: TGTGCCAGCTCACCGGGCCGGGACTTCAATCAGCCCCAGCATTTT. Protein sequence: CASSPGRDFNQPQHF. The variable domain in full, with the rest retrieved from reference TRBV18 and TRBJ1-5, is NAGVMQNPRHLVRRRGQEARLRCSPMKGHSHVYWYRQLPEEGLKFMVYLQKENIIDESGMPKERFSAEFPKEGPSILRIQQVVRGDSAAYFCASSPGRDFNQPQHFGDGTRLSIL.

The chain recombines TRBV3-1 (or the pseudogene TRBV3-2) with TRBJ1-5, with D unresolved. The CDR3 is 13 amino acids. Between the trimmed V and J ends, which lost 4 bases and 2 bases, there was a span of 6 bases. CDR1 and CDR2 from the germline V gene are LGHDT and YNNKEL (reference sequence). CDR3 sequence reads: CASSLTGNQPQHF. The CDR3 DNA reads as TGTGCCAGCAGCCTGACGGGCAATCAGCCCCAGCATTTT.

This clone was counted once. The CDR3 bases are TGTGCCAGCAGCCCCTCTCGCGGGCTTGAAGCTTTCTTT. Translating gives CASSPSRGLEAFF. The chain recombines TRBV6-5 with TRBJ1-1; D ambiguous. V lost 6 bases and J lost 7, with 15 bases in between. Germline assignment: CDR1 MNHEY and CDR2 SVGAGI. The CDR3 contains 13 residues.

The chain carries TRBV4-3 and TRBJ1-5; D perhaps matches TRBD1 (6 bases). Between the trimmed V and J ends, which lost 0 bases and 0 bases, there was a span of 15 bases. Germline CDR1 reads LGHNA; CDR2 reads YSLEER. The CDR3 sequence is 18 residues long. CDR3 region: CASSQDLVGQLSNQPQHF. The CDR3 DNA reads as TGCGCCAGCAGCCAAGATCTCGTAGGACAGCTTAGCAATCAGCCCCAGCATTTT.

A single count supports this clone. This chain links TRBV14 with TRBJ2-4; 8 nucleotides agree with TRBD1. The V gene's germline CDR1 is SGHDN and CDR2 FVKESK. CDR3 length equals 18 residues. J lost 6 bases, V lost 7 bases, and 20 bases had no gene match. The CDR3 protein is CASIVKQERQGKVNIQYF. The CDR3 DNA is TGTGCCAGCATTGTTAAGCAAGAGAGACAGGGGAAGGTAAACATTCAGTACTTC. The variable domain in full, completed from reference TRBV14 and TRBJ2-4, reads EAGVTQFPSHSVIEKGQTVTLRCDPISGHDNLYWYRRVMGKEIKFLLHFVKESKQDESGMPNNRFLAERTGGTYSTLKVQPAELEDSGVYFCASIVKQERQGKVNIQYFGAGTRLSVL.

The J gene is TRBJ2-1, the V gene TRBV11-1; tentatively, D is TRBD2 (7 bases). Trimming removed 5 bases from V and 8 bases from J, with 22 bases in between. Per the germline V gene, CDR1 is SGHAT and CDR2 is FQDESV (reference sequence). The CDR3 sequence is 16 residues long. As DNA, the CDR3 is TGTGCCAGCAGCCCTTTCTTGGAGGGGGGGCTTTATGAGCAGTTCTTC. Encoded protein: CASSPFLEGGLYEQFF.

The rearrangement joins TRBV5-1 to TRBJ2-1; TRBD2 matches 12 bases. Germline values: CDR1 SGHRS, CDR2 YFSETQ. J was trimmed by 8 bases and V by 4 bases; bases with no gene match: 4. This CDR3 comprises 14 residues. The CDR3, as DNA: TGCGCCAGCAGCACTAGCGGGGGGCACGATGAGCAGTTCTTC. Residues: CASSTSGGHDEQFF.

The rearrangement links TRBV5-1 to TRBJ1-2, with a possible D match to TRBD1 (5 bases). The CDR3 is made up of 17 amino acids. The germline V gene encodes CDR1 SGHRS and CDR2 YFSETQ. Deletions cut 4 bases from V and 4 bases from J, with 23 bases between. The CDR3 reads CASSATSGRPGGYGYTF. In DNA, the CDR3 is TGCGCCAGCAGCGCAACTTCGGGGCGTCCTGGGGGCTATGGCTACACCTTC.

CDR3 nucleotides: TGCGCCAGCAGCCTCGGGGCCGGTGATCAAGAGACCCAGTACTTC. Translating gives CASSLGAGDQETQYF. This chain joins TRBV4-1 and TRBJ2-5; the D gene could be TRBD1 or TRBD2 (5 bases each). There are 15 residues in the CDR3. Germline CDR1 MGHRA, CDR2 YSYEKL. The germline V and J ends were trimmed by 4 bases and 2 bases, with 14 bases remaining between them.

The CDR3 region has the DNA TGTGCCAGCAGCTTAGGTACCGGACAGGGGGCTAACTATGGCTACACCTTC. This encodes CASSLGTGQGANYGYTF. The V and J genes are TRBV7-2 and TRBJ1-2; 10 bases are shared with TRBD1. CDR1 is SGHTA and CDR2 is FQGNSA in the germline V gene. The CDR3 covers 17 residues. The V segment lost 1 base and the J segment 0 bases; nucleotides outside the gene matches: 5.

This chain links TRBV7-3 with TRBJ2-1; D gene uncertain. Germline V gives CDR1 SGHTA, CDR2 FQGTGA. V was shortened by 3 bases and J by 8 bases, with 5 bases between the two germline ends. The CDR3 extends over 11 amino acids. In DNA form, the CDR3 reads TGTGCCAGCAGCTTTGGCGATGAGCAGTTCTTC. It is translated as CASSFGDEQFF.

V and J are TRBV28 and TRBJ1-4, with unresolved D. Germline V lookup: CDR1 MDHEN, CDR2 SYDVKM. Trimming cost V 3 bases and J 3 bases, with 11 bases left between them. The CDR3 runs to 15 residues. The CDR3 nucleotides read TGTGCCAGCAGTTTCCCCGGGCCTTCTAATGAAAAACTGTTTTTT. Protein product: CASSFPGPSNEKLFF.

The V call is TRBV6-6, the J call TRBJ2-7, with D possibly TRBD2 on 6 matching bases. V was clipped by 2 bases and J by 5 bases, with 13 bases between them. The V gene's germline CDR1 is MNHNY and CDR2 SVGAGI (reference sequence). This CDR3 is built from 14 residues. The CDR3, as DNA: TGTGCCAGCAGTTACGGCGGGAATGGCGACGAGCAGTACTTC. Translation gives CASSYGGNGDEQYF.

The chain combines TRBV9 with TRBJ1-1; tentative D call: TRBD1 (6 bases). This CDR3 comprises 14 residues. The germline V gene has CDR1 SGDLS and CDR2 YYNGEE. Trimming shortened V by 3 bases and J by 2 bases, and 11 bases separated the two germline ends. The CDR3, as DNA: TGTGCCAGCAGCGCAGGACAGATTAACACTGAAGCTTTCTTT. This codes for CASSAGQINTEAFF.

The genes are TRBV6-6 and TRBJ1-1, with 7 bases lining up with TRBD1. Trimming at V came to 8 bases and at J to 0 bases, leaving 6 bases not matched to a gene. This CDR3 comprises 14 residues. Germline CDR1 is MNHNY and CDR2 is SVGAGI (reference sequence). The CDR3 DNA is TGTGCCAGCCAGGGGGGGGCCATGAACACTGAAGCTTTCTTT. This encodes CASQGGAMNTEAFF.

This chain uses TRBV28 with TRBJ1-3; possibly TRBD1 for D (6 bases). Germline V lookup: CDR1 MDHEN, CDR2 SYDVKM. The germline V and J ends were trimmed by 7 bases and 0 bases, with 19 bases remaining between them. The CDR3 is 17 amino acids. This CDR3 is CASNLAGGIFSGNTIYF. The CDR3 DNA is TGTGCCAGCAACCTCGCCGGGGGCATATTCTCTGGAAACACCATATATTTT. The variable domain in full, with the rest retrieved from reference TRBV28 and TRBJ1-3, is DVKVTQSSRYLVKRTGEKVFLECVQDMDHENMFWYRQDPGLGLRLIYFSYDVKMKEKGDIPEGYSVSREKKERFSLILESASTNQTSMYLCASNLAGGIFSGNTIYFGEGSWLTVV.

The CDR3 DNA is TGTGCCAGCAGCTGGGACAGCAACACTGAAGCTTTCTTT. It yields the protein CASSWDSNTEAFF. V is TRBV27 and J is TRBJ1-1; 7 positions agree with TRBD1. The CDR3 covers 13 residues. With 6 bases clipped from V and 2 bases from J, the junction kept 3 bases outside the gene matches. Germline V gives CDR1 MNHEY, CDR2 SMNVEV (reference sequence).

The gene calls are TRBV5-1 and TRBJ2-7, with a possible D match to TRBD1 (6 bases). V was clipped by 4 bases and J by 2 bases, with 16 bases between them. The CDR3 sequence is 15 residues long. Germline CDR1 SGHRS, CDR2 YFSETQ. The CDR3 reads CASSAASDRPYEQYF. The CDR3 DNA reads TGCGCCAGCAGCGCGGCCTCGGACAGACCCTACGAGCAGTACTTC.